This TCR beta chain stems from a study of cytomegalovirus exposure and HLA in healthy donors. Study-wide results and caveats: It was about 180 TCR beta chains that were listed as cytomegalovirus-associated. There were some public TCRs occurring in many donors, but most TCR sequences were rare. Later, an analysis found that TCR clusters from the first cohort tended to co-occur in the roughly 130 validation repertoires.

Remarks on this clone: Its matching antigen is unknown.

Here immunoSEQ multiplex PCR was the method, and the copy in TCRdb shows in-frame clones only, minus some. The table shows more than 95,000 clones, with roughly nine tenths occurring only once. The germline V and J ends were trimmed by 4 bases and 3 bases, with 19 bases remaining between them. Looked up from germline, CDR1 is LNHNV and CDR2 is YYDKDF (reference sequence). This CDR3 comprises 16 residues. The roughly 120-subject validation cohort, separate from the approximately 630-subject first cohort, included the donors. This sequence joins TRBV15 and TRBJ2-7; weak D call: TRBD1 (6 bases). Input material: PBMCs. The sequence derives from a man between 18 and 29 years old in good health and CMV-seropositive. In DNA, the CDR3 is TGTGCCACCAGCACCGGACAGTCATCGAACCTCTACGAGCAGTACTTC. Protein product: CATSTGQSSNLYEQYF.